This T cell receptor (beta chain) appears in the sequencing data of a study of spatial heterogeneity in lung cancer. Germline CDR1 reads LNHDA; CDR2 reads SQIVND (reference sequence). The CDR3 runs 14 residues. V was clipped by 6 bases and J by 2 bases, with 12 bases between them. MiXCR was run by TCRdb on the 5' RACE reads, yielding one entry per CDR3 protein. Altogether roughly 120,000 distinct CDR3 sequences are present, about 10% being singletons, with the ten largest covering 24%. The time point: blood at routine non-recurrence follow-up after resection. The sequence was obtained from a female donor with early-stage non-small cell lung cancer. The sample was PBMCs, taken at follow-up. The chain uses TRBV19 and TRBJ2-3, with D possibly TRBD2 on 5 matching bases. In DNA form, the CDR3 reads TGTGCCAGTAGACCGCCGGGATACACAGATACGCAGTATTTT. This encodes CASRPPGYTDTQYF.